The 2 T cell receptor beta chains presented below share a single source sample, sequenced in a study of T cells in Graves' hyperthyroidism and ophthalmopathy (dated by TCRdb to between 2017 and 2020). Library preparation was by multiplex PCR. Instrument used: Illumina HiSeq 2000. The TCR beta CDR3 regions were amplified from RNA transcripts. For the first round of RT-PCR on the TCR CDR3, the HTBI primer set was used together with the Qiagen OneStep RT-PCR kit. TCRdb handled the public reads itself, with Q25 trimming in fastp and clone calling in MiXCR, and kept productive beta chains. Each CDR3 protein appears once, grouped with its most common genes and DNA. The sample table lists fewer than 650,000 distinct CDR3 sequences, around 13% of them with a count of one. 5.8% of the sample comes from the top ten. Sequencing was performed on blood. The source of these receptors is a woman between 25 and 40 years old with Graves' hyperthyroidism that later progressed to Graves' ophthalmopathy.

This clonotype was seen many times. The CDR3 coding sequence is TGTGCCAGCAGTTGGAGAAGCGAAGCTTTCTTT. It yields the protein CASSWRSEAFF. The chain couples TRBV12-3 or TRBV12-4 to TRBJ1-1; D remains unclear. The CDR3 has 11 residues. Trimming took 4 bases from V and 8 from J, leaving 8 bases between them.

Ten or more counts support this clonotype. One end of the junction fails to match germline, which may point to a read error. This chain uses TRBV27 with TRBJ1-1, with D maybe TRBD1 (5 bases). CDR3 length: 13 residues. Germline V CDR1 and CDR2: MNHEY, SMNVEV (reference sequence). The chain's CDR3 is CASSLSWGTEAFF. The CDR3 DNA follows: TGTGCCAGCAGCTTATCTTGGGGGACTGAAGCTTTCTTT.